This paragraph reports one T cell receptor beta chain. What this receptor recognizes is not known. Per-base quality was not reported, and no clone a single base away is much larger than it. The trial excluded patients who had a history of autoimmune disease or who were on systemic immunosuppression. Peripheral blood for TCR sequencing was collected from all dose cohorts at baseline, on cycle 4 day 1, and on cycle 7 day 1. Samples were obtained from an open-label, multicenter, first-in-human phase I dose-escalation trial of ivuxolimab. Adults with locally advanced or metastatic head and neck squamous cell, hepatocellular, melanoma or renal cell carcinoma were enrolled in the trial. Before TCR sequencing, CD4+ T cells and CD8+ T cells from peripheral blood were sorted into separate populations. The CDR3 goes from the cysteine to the phenylalanine over 13 residues. The kept DNA is CDR3 alone, 39 bases in frame from the first base. Per the germline V gene (reference sequence), MNHEY is the CDR1 and SMNVEV is the CDR2. Cut back by 10 bases and 2 bases, the V and J ends lie 13 bases apart.

This sample was included in a study of OX40 agonist ivuxolimab in advanced cancers. Concerning the study at large: Ivuxolimab, which targeted the costimulatory receptor OX40 (CD134), was an agonistic, fully human IgG2 monoclonal antibody. Of the approximately 54 patients in dose escalation, 19 had hepatocellular carcinoma, roughly 15 had melanoma, 9 had renal cell carcinoma and 9 had head and neck cancer. The dose-escalation cohort was about 83% male with a mean age of approximately 60 years, ranging from roughly 20 to 85. Partial responses occurred in three dose-escalation patients, of whom one had hepatocellular carcinoma and two had cutaneous melanoma. The paper covers the monotherapy dose-escalation part of the phase I ivuxolimab trial, which included N of about 50 patients. Intravenous ivuxolimab was administered to patients every 2 weeks at six dose levels: 0.01, 0.1, 0.3, 1.5, 3 and 10 mg/kg. Peripheral TCRbeta sequencing aimed to test whether ivuxolimab altered TCR sequence diversity and caused clonal T-cell expansion. Patients were allowed to have had prior anti-PD-1, anti-PD-L1 or anti-CTLA-4 therapy, and 30% to 40% of the dose-escalation patients had previously received checkpoint inhibitors. Study-wide findings and limitations: After ivuxolimab, more expanded clones were found on average in CD8+ T cells than in CD4+ T cells. Which antigens the clonally expanded peripheral T cells were specific for was not determined. At doses from 0.1 to 3.0 mg/kg, clonal expansion was seen in both CD4+ and CD8+ blood T cells between baseline and week 6. Low levels of normalized T-cell clonal expansion were also seen in some patients who did not respond. In the 0.1-3.0 mg/kg groups, partial responders had among the lowest normalized peripheral clonal expansion, particularly in CD8+ T cells.

Genomic DNA was extracted from sorted cells for sequencing of the TCRbeta CDR3 region. The immunoSEQ Assay was used to sequence the TCRbeta CDR3 regions. Here the immuneACCESS table is served through TCRdb, limited to in-frame sequences with V and J called. Missing clones are a known gap in these copies; in checked studies unresolved V genes cover under half, and the rest lacks a known reason. This sample holds fewer than 120,000 clones; about nine tenths were observed only once. The ten largest clones represent less than 0.35% of the sample. The material was CD4+ or CD8+ T cells sorted from blood, obtained in a trial of the OX40 agonist ivuxolimab. This clonotype was sampled from an adult with an advanced solid tumor such as melanoma, head and neck, liver or kidney cancer. The sequence is built from TRBV27 and TRBJ2-3; TRBD2 is possibly the D segment (6 matching bases). The CDR3 is CATRDLPTDTQYF. The sequenced DNA is TGTGCCACCCGGGACTTACCCACAGATACGCAGTATTTT.